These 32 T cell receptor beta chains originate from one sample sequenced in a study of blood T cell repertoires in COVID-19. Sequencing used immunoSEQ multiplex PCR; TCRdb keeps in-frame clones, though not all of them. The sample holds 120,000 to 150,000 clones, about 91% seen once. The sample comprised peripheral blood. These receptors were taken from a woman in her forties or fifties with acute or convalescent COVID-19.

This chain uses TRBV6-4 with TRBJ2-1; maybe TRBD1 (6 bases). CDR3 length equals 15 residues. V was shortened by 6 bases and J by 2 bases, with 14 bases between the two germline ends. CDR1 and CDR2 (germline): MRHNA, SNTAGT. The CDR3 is CASRVTDSAYNEQFF. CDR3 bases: TGTGCCAGCAGGGTAACGGACAGTGCCTACAATGAGCAGTTCTTC.

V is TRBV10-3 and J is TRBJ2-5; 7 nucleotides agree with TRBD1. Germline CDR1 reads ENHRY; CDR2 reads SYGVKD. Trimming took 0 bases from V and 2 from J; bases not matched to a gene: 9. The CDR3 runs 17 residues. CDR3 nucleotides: TGTGCCATCAGTGAGTCGACTCGACCGGGACAGCAAGAGACCCAGTACTTC. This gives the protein CAISESTRPGQQETQYF.

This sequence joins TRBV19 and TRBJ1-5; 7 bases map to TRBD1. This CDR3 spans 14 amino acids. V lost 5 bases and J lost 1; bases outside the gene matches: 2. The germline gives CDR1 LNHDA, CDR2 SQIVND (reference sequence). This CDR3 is CASSGRGSNQPQHF. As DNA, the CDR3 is TGTGCCAGTAGTGGCAGGGGGAGCAATCAGCCCCAGCATTTT.

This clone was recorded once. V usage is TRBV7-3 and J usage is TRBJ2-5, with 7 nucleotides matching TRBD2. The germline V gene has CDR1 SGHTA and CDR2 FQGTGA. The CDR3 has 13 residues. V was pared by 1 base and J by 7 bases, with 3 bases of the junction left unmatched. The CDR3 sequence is CASSLIWGGTQYF. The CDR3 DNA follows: TGTGCCAGCAGCTTAATCTGGGGGGGGACCCAGTACTTC.

CDR3 nucleotide sequence: TGTGCCAGCAGCAAAGAAGGCGGTCGTACCTATAGCAATCAGCCCCAGCATTTT. Its protein is CASSKEGGRTYSNQPQHF. V and J are TRBV21-1 and TRBJ1-5. TRBV21-1 is a known pseudogene. This CDR3 spans 18 amino acids.

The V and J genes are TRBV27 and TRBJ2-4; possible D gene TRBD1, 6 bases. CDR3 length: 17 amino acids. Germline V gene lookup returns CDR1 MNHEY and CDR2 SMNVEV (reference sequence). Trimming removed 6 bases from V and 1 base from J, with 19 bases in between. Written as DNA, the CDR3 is TGTGCCAGCAGCCGGGACACTACTATAGGGGCCAAAAACATTCAGTACTTC. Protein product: CASSRDTTIGAKNIQYF.

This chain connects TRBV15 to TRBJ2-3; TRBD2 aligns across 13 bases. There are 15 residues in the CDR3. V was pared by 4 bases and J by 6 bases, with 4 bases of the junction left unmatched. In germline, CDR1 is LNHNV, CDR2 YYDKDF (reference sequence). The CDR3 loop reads CATSMRLAGGDTQYF. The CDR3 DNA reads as TGTGCCACCAGCATGCGACTAGCGGGAGGTGATACGCAGTATTTT.

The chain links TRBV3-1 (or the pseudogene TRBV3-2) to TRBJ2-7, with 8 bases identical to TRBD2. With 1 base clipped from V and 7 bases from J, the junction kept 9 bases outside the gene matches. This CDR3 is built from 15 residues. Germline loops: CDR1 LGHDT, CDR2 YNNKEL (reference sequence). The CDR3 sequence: CASSQGPGGAREQYF. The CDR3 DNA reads TGTGCCAGCAGCCAAGGTCCGGGGGGGGCTCGGGAGCAGTACTTC.

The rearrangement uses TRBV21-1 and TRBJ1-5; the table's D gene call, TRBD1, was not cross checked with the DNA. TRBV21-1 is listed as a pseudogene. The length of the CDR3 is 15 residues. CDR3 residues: CASSKARTGNQPQHF. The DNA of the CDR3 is TGTGCCAGCAGCAAAGCTAGAACAGGGAATCAGCCCCAGCATTTT.

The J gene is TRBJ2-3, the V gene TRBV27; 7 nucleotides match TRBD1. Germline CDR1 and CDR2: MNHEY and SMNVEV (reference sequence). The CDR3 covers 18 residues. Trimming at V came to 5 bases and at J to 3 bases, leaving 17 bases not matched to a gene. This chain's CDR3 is CASSTTAWDSEFTDTQYF. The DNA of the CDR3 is TGTGCCAGCAGTACGACAGCATGGGACAGTGAATTTACAGATACGCAGTATTTT.

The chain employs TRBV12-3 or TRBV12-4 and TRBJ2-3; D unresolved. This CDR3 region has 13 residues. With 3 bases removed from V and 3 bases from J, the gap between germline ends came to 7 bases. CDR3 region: CASSFTPTDTQYF. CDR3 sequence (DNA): TGTGCCAGCAGTTTCACACCTACAGATACGCAGTATTTT.

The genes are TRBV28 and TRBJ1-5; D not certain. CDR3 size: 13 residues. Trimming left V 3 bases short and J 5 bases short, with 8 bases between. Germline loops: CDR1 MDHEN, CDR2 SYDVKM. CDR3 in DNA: TGTGCCAGCAGTTTGGAGGGATATCAGCCCCAGCATTTT. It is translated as CASSLEGYQPQHF.

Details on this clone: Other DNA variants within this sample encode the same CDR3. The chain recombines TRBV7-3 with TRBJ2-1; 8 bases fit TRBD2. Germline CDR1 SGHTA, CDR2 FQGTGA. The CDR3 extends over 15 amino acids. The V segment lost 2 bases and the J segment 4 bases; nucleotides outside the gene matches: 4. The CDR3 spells CASSLGSGGYNEQFF. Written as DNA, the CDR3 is TGTGCCAGCAGCTTAGGGAGCGGGGGTTACAATGAGCAGTTCTTC. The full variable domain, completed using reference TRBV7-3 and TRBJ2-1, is GAGVSQTPSNKVTEKGKYVELRCDPISGHTALYWYRQSLGQGPEFLIYFQGTGAADDSGLPNDRFFAVRPEGSVSTLKIQRTERGDSAVYLCASSLGSGGYNEQFFGPGTRLTVL.

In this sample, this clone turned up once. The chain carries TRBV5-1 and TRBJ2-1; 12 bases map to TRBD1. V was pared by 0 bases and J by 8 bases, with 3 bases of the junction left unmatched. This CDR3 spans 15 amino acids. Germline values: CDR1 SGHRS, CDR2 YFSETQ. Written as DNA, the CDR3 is TGCGCCAGCAGCTTGGAAGGGACAGGGGGCGATGAGCAGTTCTTC. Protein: CASSLEGTGGDEQFF. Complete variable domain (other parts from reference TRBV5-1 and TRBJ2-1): KAGVTQTPRYLIKTRGQQVTLSCSPISGHRSVSWYQQTPGQGLQFLFEYFSETQRNKGNFPGRFSGRQFSNSRSEMNVSTLELGDSALYLCASSLEGTGGDEQFFGPGTRLTVL.

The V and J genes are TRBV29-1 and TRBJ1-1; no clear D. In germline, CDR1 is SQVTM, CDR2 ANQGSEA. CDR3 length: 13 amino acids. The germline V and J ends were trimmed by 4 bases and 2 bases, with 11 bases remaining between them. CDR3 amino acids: CSVVRESNTEAFF. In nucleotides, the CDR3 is TGCAGCGTTGTAAGGGAGAGTAACACTGAAGCTTTCTTT.

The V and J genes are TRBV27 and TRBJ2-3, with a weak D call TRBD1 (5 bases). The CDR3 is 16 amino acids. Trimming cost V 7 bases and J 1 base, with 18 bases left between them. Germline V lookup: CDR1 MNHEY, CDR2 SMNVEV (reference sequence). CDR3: CASKYYGQGGTDTQYF. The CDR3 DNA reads TGTGCCAGCAAGTATTACGGGCAGGGCGGCACAGATACGCAGTATTTT.

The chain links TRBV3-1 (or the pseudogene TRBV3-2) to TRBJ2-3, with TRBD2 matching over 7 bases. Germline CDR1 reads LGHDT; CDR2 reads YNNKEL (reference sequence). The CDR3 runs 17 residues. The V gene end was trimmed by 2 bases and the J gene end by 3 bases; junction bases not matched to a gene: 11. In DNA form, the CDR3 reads TGTGCCAGCAGCCAAATGGGGCTACGCGGGGGAACAGATACGCAGTATTTT. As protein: CASSQMGLRGGTDTQYF.

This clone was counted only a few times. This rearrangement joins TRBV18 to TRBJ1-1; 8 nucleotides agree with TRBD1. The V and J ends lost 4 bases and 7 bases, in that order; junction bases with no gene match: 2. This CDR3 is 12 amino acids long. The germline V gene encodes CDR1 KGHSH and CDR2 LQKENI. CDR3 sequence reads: CASSRGTGEAFF. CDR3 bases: TGTGCCAGCTCACGAGGGACAGGTGAAGCTTTCTTT.

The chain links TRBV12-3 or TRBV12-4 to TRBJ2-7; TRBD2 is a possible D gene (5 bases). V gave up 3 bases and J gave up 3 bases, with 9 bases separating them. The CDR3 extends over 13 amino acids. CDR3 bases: TGTGCCAGCAGTTTTTCTAGCTTCTACGAGCAGTACTTC. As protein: CASSFSSFYEQYF.

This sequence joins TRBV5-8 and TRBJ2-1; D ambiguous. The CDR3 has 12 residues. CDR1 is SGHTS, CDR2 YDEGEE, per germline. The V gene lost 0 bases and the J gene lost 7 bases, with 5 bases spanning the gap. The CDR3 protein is CASSLVSNEQFF. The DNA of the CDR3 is TGTGCCAGCAGCTTGGTATCGAATGAGCAGTTCTTC.

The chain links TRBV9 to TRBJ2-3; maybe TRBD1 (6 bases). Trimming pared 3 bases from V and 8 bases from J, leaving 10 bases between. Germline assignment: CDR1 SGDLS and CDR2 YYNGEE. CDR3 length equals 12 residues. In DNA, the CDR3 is TGTGCCAGCAGCGCCTCACAGGGTACGCAGTATTTT. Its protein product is CASSASQGTQYF.

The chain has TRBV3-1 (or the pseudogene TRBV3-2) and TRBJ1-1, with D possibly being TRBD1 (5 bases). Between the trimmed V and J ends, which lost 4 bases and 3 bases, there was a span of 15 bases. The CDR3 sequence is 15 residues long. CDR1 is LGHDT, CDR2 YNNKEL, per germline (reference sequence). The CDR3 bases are TGTGCCAGCAGCCCCCTTTCCCGGGGGTACACTGAAGCTTTCTTT. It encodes CASSPLSRGYTEAFF.

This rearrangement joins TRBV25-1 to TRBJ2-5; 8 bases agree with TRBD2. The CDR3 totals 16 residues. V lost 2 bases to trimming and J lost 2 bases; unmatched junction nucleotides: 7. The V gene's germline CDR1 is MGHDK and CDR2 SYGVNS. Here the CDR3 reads CASSEHGASGQETQYF. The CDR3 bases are TGTGCCAGCAGTGAACACGGGGCTAGCGGGCAAGAGACCCAGTACTTC.

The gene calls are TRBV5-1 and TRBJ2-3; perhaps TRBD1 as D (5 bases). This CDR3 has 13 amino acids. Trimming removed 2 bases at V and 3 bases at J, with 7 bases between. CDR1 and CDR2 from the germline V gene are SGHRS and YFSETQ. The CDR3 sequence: CASSFQGTDTQYF. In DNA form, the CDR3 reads TGCGCCAGCAGCTTTCAGGGAACAGATACGCAGTATTTT.

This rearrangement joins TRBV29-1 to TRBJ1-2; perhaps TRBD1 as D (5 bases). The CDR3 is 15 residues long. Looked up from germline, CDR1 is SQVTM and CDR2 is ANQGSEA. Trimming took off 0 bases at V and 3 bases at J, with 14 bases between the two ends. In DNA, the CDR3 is TGCAGCGTTGAAGATCGGATGCAGGGATACTATGGCTACACCTTC. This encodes CSVEDRMQGYYGYTF.

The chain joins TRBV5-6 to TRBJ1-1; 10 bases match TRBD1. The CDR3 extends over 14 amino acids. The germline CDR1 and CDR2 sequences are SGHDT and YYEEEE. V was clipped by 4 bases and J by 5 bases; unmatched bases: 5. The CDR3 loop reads CASSQTGGSTEAFF. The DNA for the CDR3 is TGTGCCAGCAGCCAGACAGGGGGCAGTACTGAAGCTTTCTTT.

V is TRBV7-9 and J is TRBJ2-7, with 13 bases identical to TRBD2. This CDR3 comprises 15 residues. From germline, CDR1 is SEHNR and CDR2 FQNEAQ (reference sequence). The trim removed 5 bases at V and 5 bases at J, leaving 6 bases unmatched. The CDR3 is CASSPGLAGDNEQYF. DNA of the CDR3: TGTGCCAGCAGCCCCGGACTAGCGGGAGATAACGAGCAGTACTTC.

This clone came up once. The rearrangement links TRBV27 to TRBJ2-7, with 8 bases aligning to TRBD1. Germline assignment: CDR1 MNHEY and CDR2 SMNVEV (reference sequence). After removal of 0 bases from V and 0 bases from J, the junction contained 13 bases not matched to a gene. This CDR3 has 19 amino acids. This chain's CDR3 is CASSLSLRTGSVNSYEQYF. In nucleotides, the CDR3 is TGTGCCAGCAGTTTATCCCTTCGGACAGGGAGTGTGAACTCCTACGAGCAGTACTTC.

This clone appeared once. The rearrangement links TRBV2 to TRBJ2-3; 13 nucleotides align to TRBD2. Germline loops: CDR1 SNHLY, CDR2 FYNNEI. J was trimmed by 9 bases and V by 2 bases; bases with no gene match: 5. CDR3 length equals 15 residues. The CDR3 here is CASSETSGGVGTQYF. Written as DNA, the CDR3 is TGTGCCAGCAGTGAAACTAGCGGGGGGGTAGGGACGCAGTATTTT.

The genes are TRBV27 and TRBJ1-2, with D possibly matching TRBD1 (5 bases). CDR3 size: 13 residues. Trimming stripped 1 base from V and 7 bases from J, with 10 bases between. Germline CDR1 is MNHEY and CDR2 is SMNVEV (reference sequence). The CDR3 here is CASSLFGAGGYTF. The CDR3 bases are TGTGCCAGCAGTTTATTTGGGGCTGGTGGCTACACCTTC.

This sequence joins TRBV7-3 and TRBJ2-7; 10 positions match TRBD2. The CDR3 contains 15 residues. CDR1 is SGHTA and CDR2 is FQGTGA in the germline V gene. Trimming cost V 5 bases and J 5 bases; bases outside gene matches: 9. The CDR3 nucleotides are TGTGCCAGCAGCCAAATAAGCGGGGGGGCTAACGAGCAGTACTTC. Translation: CASSQISGGANEQYF.

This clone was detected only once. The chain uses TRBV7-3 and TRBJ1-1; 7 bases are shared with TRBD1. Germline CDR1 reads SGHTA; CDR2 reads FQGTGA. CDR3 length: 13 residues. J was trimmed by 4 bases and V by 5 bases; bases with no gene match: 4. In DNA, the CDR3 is TGTGCCAGCAGCCCGACAGGGAGCACTGAAGCTTTCTTT. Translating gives CASSPTGSTEAFF.